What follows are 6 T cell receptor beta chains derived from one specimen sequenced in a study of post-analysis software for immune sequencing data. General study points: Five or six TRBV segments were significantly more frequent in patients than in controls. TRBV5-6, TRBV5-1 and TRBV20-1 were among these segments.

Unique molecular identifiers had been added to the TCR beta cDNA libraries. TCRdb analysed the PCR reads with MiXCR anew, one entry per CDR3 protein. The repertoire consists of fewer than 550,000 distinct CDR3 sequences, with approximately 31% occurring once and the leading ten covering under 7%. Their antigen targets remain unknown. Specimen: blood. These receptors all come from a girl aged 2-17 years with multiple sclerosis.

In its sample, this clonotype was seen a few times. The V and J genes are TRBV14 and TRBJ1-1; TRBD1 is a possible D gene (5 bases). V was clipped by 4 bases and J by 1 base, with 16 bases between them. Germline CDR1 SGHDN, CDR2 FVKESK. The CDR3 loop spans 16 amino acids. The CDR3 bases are TGTGCCAGCAGCCCTACCGGGACTAGGCGGAACACTGAAGCTTTCTTT. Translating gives CASSPTGTRRNTEAFF.

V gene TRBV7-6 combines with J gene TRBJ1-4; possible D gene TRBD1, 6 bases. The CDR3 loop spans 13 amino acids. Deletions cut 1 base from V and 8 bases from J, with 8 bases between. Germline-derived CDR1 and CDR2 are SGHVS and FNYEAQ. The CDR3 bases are TGTGCCAGCAGCTTAGACAGGGCGGAAAAACTGTTTTTT. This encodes CASSLDRAEKLFF.

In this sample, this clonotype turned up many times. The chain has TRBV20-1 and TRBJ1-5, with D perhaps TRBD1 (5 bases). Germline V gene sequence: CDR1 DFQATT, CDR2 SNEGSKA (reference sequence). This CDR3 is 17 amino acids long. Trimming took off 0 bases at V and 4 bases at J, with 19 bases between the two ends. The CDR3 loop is CSARDSGRAGLNQPQHF. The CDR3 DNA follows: TGCAGTGCTAGAGATTCGGGTAGGGCAGGGCTTAATCAGCCCCAGCATTTT.

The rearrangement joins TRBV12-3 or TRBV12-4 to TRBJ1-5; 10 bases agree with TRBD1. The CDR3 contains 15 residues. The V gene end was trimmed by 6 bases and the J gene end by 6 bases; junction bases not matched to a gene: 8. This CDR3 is CASRAGTGDRQPQHF. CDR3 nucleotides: TGTGCCAGCAGGGCCGGGACAGGGGACCGTCAGCCCCAGCATTTT.

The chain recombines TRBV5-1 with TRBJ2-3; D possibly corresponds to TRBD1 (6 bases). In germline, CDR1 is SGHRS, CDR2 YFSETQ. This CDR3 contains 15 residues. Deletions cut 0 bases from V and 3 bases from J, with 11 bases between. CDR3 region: CASSLARDKTDTQYF. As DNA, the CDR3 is TGCGCCAGCAGCTTGGCCAGGGACAAAACAGATACGCAGTATTTT.

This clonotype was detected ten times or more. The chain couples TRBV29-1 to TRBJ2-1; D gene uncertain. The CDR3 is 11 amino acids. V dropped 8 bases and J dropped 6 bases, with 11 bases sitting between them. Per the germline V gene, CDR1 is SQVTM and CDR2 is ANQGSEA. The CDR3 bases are TGCAGCACCGAGGACCTCAATGAGCAGTTCTTC. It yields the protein CSTEDLNEQFF.